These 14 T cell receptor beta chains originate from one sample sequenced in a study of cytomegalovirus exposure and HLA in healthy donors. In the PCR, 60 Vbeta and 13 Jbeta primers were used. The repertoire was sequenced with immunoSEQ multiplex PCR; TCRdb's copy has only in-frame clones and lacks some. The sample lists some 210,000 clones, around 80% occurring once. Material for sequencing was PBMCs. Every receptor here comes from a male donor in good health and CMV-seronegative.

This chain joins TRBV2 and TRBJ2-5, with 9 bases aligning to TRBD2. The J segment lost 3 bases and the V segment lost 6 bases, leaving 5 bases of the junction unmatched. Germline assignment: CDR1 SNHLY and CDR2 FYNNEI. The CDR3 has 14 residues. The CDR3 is CASRRGLAEETQYF. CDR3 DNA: TGTGCCAGCAGGCGGGGACTAGCTGAAGAGACCCAGTACTTC.

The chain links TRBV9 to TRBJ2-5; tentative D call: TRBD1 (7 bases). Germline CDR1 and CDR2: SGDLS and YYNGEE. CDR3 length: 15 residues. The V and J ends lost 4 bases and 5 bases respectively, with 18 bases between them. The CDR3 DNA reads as TGTGCCAGCAGCCCCCGTGGGGCAGGGGGGGAGACCCAGTACTTC. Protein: CASSPRGAGGETQYF.

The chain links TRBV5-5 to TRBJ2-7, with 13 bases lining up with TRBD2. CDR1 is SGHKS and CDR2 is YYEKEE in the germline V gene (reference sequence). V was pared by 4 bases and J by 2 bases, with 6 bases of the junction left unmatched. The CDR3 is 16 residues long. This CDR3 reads CASSLGLAGDPYEQYF. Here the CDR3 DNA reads TGTGCCAGCAGCCTCGGACTAGCGGGAGACCCCTACGAGCAGTACTTC.

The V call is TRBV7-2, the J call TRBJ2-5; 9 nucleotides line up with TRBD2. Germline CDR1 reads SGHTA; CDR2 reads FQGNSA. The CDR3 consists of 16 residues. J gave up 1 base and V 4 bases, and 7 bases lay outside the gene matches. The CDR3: CASSSLAGVFQETQYF. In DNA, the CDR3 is TGTGCCAGCAGCTCATTAGCGGGAGTATTCCAAGAGACCCAGTACTTC.

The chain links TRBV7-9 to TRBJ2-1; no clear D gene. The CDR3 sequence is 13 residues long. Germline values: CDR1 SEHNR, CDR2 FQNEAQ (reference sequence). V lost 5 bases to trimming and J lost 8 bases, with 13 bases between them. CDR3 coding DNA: TGTGCCAGCAGCCTCTCCCTAGTAGATGAGCAGTTCTTC. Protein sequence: CASSLSLVDEQFF.

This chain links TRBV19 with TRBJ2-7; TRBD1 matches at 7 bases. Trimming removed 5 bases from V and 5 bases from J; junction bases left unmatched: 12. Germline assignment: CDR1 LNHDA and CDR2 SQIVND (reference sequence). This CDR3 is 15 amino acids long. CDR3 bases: TGTGCCAGTAGTTTCCTGACAGGGATCACCCACGAGCAGTACTTC. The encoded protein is CASSFLTGITHEQYF.

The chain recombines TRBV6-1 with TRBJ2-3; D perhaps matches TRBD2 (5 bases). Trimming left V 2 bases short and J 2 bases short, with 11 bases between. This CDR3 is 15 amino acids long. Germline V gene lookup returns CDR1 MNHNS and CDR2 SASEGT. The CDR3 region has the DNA TGTGCCAGCAGTGAAATGCGGGCGGACACAGATACGCAGTATTTT. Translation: CASSEMRADTDTQYF.

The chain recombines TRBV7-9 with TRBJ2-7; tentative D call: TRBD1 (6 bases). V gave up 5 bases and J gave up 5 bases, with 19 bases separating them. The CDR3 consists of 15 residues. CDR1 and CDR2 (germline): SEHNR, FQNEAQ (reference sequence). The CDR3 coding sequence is TGTGCCAGCAGCGTTTCGGAACAGGGCAGGCACGAGCAGTACTTC. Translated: CASSVSEQGRHEQYF.

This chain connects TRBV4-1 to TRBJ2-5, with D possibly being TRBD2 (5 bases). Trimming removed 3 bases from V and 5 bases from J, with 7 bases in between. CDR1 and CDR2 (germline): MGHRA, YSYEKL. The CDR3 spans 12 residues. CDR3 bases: TGCGCCAGCAGCCACCGAGGGGAGACCCAGTACTTC. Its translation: CASSHRGETQYF.

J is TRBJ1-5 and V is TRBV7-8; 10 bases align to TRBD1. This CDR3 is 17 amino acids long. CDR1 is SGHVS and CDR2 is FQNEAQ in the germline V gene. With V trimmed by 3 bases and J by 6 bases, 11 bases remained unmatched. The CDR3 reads CASSFNTDRGQGQPQHF. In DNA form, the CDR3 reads TGTGCCAGCAGCTTTAACACTGACAGGGGGCAGGGTCAGCCCCAGCATTTT.

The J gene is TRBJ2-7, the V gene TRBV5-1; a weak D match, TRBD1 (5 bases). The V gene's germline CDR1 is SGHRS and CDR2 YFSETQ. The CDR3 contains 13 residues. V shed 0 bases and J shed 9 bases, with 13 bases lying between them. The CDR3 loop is CASSLAAGRWQYF. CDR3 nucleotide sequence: TGCGCCAGCAGCTTGGCGGCAGGGCGATGGCAGTACTTC. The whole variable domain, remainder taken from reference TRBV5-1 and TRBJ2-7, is KAGVTQTPRYLIKTRGQQVTLSCSPISGHRSVSWYQQTPGQGLQFLFEYFSETQRNKGNFPGRFSGRQFSNSRSEMNVSTLELGDSALYLCASSLAAGRWQYFGPGTRLTVT.

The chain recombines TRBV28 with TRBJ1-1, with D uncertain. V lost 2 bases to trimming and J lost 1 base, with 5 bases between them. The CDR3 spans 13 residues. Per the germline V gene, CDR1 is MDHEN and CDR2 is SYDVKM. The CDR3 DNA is TGTGCCAGCAGTTTAGGAGAGAACACTGAAGCTTTCTTT. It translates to CASSLGENTEAFF.

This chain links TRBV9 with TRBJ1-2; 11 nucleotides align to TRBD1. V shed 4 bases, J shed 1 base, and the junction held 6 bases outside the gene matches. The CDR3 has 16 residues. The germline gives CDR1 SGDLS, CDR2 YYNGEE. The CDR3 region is CASSRTGGVDNYGYTF. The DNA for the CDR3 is TGTGCCAGCAGCCGGACAGGGGGCGTCGATAACTATGGCTACACCTTC.

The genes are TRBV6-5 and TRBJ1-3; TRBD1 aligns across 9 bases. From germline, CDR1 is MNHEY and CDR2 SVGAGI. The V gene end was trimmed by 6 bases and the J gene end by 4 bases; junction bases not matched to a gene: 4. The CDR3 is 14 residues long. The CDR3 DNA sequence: TGTGCCAGCAGCACCGGACAGGGGGGAAACACCATATATTTT. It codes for CASSTGQGGNTIYF.